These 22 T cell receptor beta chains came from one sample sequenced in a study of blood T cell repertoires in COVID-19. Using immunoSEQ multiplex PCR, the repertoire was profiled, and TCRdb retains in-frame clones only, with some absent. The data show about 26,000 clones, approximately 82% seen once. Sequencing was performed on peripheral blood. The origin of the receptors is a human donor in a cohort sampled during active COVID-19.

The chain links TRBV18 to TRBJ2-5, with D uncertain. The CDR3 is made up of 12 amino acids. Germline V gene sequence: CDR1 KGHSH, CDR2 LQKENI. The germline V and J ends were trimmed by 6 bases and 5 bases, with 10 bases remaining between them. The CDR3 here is CASSTEEETQYF. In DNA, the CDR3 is TGTGCCAGCTCCACCGAGGAGGAGACCCAGTACTTC.

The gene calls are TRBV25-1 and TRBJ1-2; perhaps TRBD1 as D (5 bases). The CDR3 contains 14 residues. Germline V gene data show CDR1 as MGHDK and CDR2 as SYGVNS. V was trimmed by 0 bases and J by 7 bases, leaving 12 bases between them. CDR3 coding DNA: TGTGCCAGCAGTGAATATTTCGGGGGTAGTGGCTACACCTTC. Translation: CASSEYFGGSGYTF.

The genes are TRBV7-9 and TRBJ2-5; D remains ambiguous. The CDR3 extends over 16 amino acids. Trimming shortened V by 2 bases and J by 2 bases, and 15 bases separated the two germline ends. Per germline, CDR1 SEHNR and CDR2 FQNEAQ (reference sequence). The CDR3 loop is CASSLTGTPTQETQYF. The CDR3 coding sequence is TGTGCCAGCAGCTTAACTGGCACACCGACTCAAGAGACCCAGTACTTC.

The CDR3 DNA is TGTGCCGCTTCGGGCGGGACGTACTCCTACAATGAGCAGTTCTTC. It translates to CAASGGTYSYNEQFF. The chain uses TRBV15 and TRBJ2-1, with D perhaps TRBD2 (6 bases). The CDR3 consists of 15 residues. From germline, CDR1 is LNHNV and CDR2 YYDKDF (reference sequence). Trimming cost V 11 bases and J 0 bases, with 17 bases left between them.

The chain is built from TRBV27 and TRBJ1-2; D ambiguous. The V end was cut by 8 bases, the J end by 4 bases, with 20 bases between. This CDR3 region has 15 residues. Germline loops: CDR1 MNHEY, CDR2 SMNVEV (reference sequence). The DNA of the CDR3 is TGTGCCAGCTCGGGGTCTAGCAAGGGTCTCTATGGCTACACCTTC. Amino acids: CASSGSSKGLYGYTF.

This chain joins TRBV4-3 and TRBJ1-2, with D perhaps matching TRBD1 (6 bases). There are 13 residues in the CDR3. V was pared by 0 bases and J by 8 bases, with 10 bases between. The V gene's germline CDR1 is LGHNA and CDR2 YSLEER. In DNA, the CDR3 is TGCGCCAGCAGCCAAGAAGGCAGGGGAGGCTACACCTTC. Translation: CASSQEGRGGYTF.

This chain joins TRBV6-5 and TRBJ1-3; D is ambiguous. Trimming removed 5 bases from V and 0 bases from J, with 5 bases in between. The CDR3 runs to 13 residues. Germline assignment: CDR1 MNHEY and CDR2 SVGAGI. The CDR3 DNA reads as TGTGCCAGCAGTCAACACTCTGGAAACACCATATATTTT. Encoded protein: CASSQHSGNTIYF.

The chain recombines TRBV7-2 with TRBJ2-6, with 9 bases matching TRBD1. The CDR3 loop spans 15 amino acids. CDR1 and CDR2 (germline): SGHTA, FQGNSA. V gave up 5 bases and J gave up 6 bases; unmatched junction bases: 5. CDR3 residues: CASSQDRGLANVLTF. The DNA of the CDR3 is TGTGCCAGCAGCCAGGACAGGGGATTGGCCAACGTCCTGACTTTC. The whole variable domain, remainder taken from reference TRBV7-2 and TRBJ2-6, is GAGVSQSPSNKVTEKGKDVELRCDPISGHTALYWYRQSLGQGLEFLIYFQGNSAPDKSGLPSDRFSAERTGGSVSTLTIQRTQQEDSAVYLCASSQDRGLANVLTFGAGSRLTVL.

The CDR3 nucleotides are TGTGCCAGCAGCCGTACAGGTAGTAGAGAAGAGACCCAGTACTTC. Amino acids: CASSRTGSREETQYF. V gene TRBV7-3 combines with J gene TRBJ2-5, with TRBD1 as a possible D gene (5 bases). The CDR3 is made up of 15 amino acids. Trimming left V 5 bases short and J 3 bases short, with 16 bases between. Germline CDR1 reads SGHTA; CDR2 reads FQGTGA.

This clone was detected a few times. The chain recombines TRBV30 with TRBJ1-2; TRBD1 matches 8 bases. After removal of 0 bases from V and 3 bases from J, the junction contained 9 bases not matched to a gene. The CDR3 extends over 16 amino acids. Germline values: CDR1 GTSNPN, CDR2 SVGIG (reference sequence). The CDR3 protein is CAWSVEGTGHYYGYTF. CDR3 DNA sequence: TGTGCCTGGAGTGTTGAGGGGACAGGCCACTACTATGGCTACACCTTC.

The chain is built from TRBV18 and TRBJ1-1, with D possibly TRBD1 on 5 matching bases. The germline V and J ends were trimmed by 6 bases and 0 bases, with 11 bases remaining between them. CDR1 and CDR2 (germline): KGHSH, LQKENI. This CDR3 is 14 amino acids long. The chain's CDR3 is CASSPGLMNTEAFF. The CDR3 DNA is TGTGCCAGCTCCCCAGGGCTGATGAACACTGAAGCTTTCTTT.

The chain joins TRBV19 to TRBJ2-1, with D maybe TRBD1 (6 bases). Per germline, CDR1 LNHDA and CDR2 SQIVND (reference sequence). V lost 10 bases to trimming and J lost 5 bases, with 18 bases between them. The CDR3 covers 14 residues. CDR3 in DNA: TGTGCCACATGGGGGCCAGCCCAAAACAATGAGCAGTTCTTC. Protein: CATWGPAQNNEQFF.

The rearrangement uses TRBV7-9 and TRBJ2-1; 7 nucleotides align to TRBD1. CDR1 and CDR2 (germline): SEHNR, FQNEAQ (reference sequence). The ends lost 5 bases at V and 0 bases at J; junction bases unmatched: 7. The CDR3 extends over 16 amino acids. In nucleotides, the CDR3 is TGTGCCAGCAGCCCGGGACAGCCCAGCTCCTACAATGAGCAGTTCTTC. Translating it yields CASSPGQPSSYNEQFF.

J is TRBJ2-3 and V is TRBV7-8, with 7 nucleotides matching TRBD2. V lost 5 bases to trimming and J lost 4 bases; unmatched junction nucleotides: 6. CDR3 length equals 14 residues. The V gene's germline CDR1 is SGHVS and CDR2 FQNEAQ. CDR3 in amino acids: CASSVGGLPDTQYF. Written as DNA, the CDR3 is TGTGCCAGCAGCGTCGGGGGACTACCAGATACGCAGTATTTT.

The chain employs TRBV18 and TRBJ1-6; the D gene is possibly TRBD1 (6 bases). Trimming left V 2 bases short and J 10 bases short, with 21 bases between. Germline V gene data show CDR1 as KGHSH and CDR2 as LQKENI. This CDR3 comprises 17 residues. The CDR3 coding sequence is TGTGCCAGCTCACCAGCAGGACAAGGACAGTTCCCGTCACCCCTCCACTTT. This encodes CASSPAGQGQFPSPLHF.

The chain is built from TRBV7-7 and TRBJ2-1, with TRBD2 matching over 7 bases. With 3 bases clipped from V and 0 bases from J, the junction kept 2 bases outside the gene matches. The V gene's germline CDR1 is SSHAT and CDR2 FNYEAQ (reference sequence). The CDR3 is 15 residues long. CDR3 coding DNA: TGTGCCAGCAGCTTGGGCGGGGGCTCCTACAATGAGCAGTTCTTC. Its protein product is CASSLGGGSYNEQFF. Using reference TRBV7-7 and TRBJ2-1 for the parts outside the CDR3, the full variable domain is GAGVSQSPRYKVTKRGQDVTLRCDPISSHATLYWYQQALGQGPEFLTYFNYEAQPDKSGLPSDRFSAERPEGSISTLTIQRTEQRDSAMYRCASSLGGGSYNEQFFGPGTRLTVL.

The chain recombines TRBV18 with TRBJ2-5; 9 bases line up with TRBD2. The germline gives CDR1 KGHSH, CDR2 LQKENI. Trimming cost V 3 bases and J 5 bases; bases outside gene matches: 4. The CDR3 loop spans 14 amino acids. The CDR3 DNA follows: TGTGCCAGCTCACCCCCGGGACTAGCCGAGACCCAGTACTTC. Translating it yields CASSPPGLAETQYF.

DNA for the CDR3: TGCGCCAGCAGCCAAGATCCCAGGGAAAAGAGGAATGAAAAACTGTTTTTT. This translates into CASSQDPREKRNEKLFF. The chain carries TRBV4-3 and TRBJ1-4; weak D call: TRBD1 (5 bases). Trimming stripped 0 bases from V and 5 bases from J, with 16 bases between. CDR3 length equals 17 residues. Germline loops: CDR1 LGHNA, CDR2 YSLEER.

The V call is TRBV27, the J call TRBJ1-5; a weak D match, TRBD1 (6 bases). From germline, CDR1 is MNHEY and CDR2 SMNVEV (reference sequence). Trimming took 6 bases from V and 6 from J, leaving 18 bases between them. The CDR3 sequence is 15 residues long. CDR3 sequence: CASSRGAGVFQPQHF. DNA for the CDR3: TGTGCCAGCAGCCGGGGGGCGGGGGTTTTTCAGCCCCAGCATTTT.

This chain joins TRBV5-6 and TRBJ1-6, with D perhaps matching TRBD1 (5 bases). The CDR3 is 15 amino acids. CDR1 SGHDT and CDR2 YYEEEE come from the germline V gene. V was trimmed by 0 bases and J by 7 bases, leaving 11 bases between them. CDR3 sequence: CASSLVDTRNSPLHF. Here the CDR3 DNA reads TGTGCCAGCAGCTTGGTGGACACGCGGAATTCACCCCTCCACTTT.

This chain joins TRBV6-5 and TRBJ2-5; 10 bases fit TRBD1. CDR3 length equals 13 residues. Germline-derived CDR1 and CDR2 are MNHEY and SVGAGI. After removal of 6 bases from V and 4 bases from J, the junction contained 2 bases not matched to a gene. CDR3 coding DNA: TGTGCCAGCAGGGGACAGGGGAGAGAGACCCAGTACTTC. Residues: CASRGQGRETQYF.

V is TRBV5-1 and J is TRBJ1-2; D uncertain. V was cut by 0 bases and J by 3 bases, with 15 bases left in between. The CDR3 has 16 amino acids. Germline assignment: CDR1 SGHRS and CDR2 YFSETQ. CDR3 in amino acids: CASSLDISGGYYGYTF. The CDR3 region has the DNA TGCGCCAGCAGCTTGGATATCTCGGGCGGGTACTATGGCTACACCTTC.